Listed below are T cell receptor beta chains from one sample, sequenced in a study of cytomegalovirus exposure and HLA in healthy donors. Clones were read by immunoSEQ multiplex PCR, and TCRdb kept only the in-frame ones, dropping some. The repertoire consists of some 160,000 clones, with around 73% occurring once and the leading ten covering more than 1.4%. Sequenced input: PBMCs. Receptors originate from a male donor in good health and CMV-seronegative. The CDR3 runs from the conserved cysteine through the conserved F or W. Each record gives: V gene, clone size, J gene, D gene, CDR3 DNA, CDR3 protein. D genes are given only for firm matches. Rows may omit the clone size; those that give it use once, few, many or a size class.

TRBV28	NA	TRBJ1-2	TRBD1	TGTGCCAGCAGAAACAGGGGGAGTAACTATGGCTACACCTTC	CASRNRGSNYGYTF
TRBV5-1	NA	TRBJ2-1	NA	TGCGCCAGCAGTCATGGGACTCCCCAGGCAGATGAGCAGTTCTTC	CASSHGTPQADEQFF
TRBV19	NA	TRBJ2-7	NA	TGTGCCAGTAGTATACAGGGTTACGAGCAGTACTTC	CASSIQGYEQYF
TRBV30	NA	TRBJ2-2	TRBD1	TGTGCCTGGAGGACCGGACAGGGAGACACCGGGGAGCTGTTTTTT	CAWRTGQGDTGELFF
TRBV9	NA	TRBJ1-4	NA	TGTGCCAGCAGCGCAGAGGTGGGAGGACTGTTTTTT	CASSAEVGGLFF
TRBV2	few	TRBJ2-3	NA	TGTGCCAGCGCGGCGGGGAGCACAGATACGCAGTATTTT	CASAAGSTDTQYF
TRBV5-1	NA	TRBJ2-4	TRBD2	TGCGCCAGCAGCCCGGGACTAGCGGGAGGGCCTGCGAGGAACATTCAGTACTTC	CASSPGLAGGPARNIQYF
TRBV4-1	NA	TRBJ1-2	TRBD1	TGCGCCAGCAGTCAACCGACAGGGGGCGCGAAGGACTATGGCTACACCTTC	CASSQPTGGAKDYGYTF
TRBV4-3	NA	TRBJ2-2	NA	TGCGCCAGCAGCCCCGGGGTGGGGGGTAGCGACGGGGAGCTGTTTTTT	CASSPGVGGSDGELFF
TRBV4-3	NA	TRBJ1-1	NA	TGCGCCAGCAGCCAAGACGGGGTGGGGGCGGGAGCTTTCTTT	CASSQDGVGAGAFF
TRBV6-1	NA	TRBJ2-7	TRBD2	TGTGCCAGCAGTGCCCTCACCCGGGGACTAGAGCAGTACTTC	CASSALTRGLEQYF
TRBV7-9	once	TRBJ1-5	NA	TGTGCCAGCAGCTCCCTGGGGGCGGGCAATCAGCCCCAGCATTTT	CASSSLGAGNQPQHF
TRBV7-9	NA	TRBJ1-2	TRBD1	TGTGCCAGCAGCCCCGGGACAGGGTATGATGGCTACACCTTC	CASSPGTGYDGYTF
TRBV5-8	NA	TRBJ2-7	TRBD1	TGTGCCAGCAGCTTGTTTCCGGGACAGGGGGAGCAGTACTTC	CASSLFPGQGEQYF
TRBV7-9	NA	TRBJ2-7	TRBD1	TGTTCCAGCACCTTCGGACAGGGGATTAGCGAGCAGTACTTC	CSSTFGQGISEQYF
TRBV19	NA	TRBJ1-6	NA	TGTGCCAGTAGCACGACTTTTAATTCACCCCTCCACTTT	CASSTTFNSPLHF
TRBV10-3	NA	TRBJ2-3	NA	TGTGCCATCAGTGGGGAAACAGATGGGGGGATTGCCTTCTTCACAGATACGCAGTATTTT	CAISGETDGGIAFFTDTQYF
TRBV6-6	few	TRBJ2-5	NA	TGTGCCAGCAGTTATCTTGAGACCCAGTACTTC	CASSYLETQYF
TRBV29-1	few	TRBJ1-1	TRBD1	TGCAGCGTTGAGGGGCAGGGGGCCGCTGAAGCTTTCTTT	CSVEGQGAAEAFF
TRBV15	NA	TRBJ1-3	TRBD1	TGTGCCACCAGCAGAGGAAGGGGGCCTGGAAACACCATATATTTT	CATSRGRGPGNTIYF
TRBV29-1	NA	TRBJ2-1	NA	TGCAGCGTTGAAGAACAGGGAACCTACAATGAGCAGTTCTTC	CSVEEQGTYNEQFF
TRBV19	NA	TRBJ2-5	NA	TGTGCCAGTAGTAGGAGAGGTGGGTTCCAAGAGACCCAGTACTTC	CASSRRGGFQETQYF
TRBV9	NA	TRBJ1-1	TRBD1	TGTGCCAGCAGCGGTCGGGACAGCTCCATGAACACTGAAGCTTTCTTT	CASSGRDSSMNTEAFF
TRBV5-8	NA	TRBJ2-1	NA	TGTGCCAGCAGCTACGGCACGGGCTCCTACAATGAGCAGTTCTTC	CASSYGTGSYNEQFF
TRBV7-9	NA	TRBJ1-1	NA	TGTGCCAGCAGCACCAGGAACACTGAAGCTTTCTTT	CASSTRNTEAFF
TRBV5-6	NA	TRBJ2-3	TRBD1	TGTGCCAGCAGCCAACCCGGGACAGCCACAGATACGCAGTATTTT	CASSQPGTATDTQYF
TRBV29-1	few	TRBJ2-1	NA	TGCAGCGTTAGAGGTCGCTACAATGAGCAGTTCTTC	CSVRGRYNEQFF
TRBV19	NA	TRBJ2-1	NA	TGTGCCAGTAGTATACCCCCTATTAACTACAATGAGCAGTTCTTC	CASSIPPINYNEQFF
TRBV5-1	NA	TRBJ2-1	NA	TGCGCCAGCAGCTTGAGGGGGAGTCAAGAGCAGTTCTTC	CASSLRGSQEQFF
TRBV30	NA	TRBJ2-5	TRBD2	TGTGCCTTCCGAGGGACTAGCGGTGGGGAGACCCAGTACTTC	CAFRGTSGGETQYF
TRBV6-1	NA	TRBJ1-2	TRBD1	TGTGCCAGCAGCCCGACCGGGACAGCTAACTATGGCTACACCTTC	CASSPTGTANYGYTF